This TCR beta chain came from a study of T-cell memory formation after mild COVID-19. TCRdb re-derived calls from the 5' RACE reads in MiXCR, one entry per CDR3 protein. The sample yields around 510,000 distinct CDR3 sequences, less than 25% seen once. This clonotype was seen only a few times. This CDR3 comprises 15 residues. Unmatched junction bases numbered 7, after V lost 10 bases and J lost 2 bases. Germline loops: CDR1 SNHLY, CDR2 FYNNEI. Source material: PBMCs or a T cell subset sorted from them (not recorded which). The chain links TRBV2 to TRBJ2-7, with 14 bases that match TRBD2. The origin of this receptor is an adult woman who had mild COVID-19 (a few samples of this study predate the infection). Cell type and time point are not known. CDR3 DNA sequence: TGTGCCACCCAAGGACTAGCGGGAGGCCCCTACGAGCAGTACTTC. Amino acids: CATQGLAGGPYEQYF. Full variable domain (remainder filled in from reference TRBV2 and TRBJ2-7): EPEVTQTPSHQVTQMGQEVILRCVPISNHLYFYWYRQILGQKVEFLVSFYNNEISEKSEIFDDQFSVERPDGSNFTLKIRSTKLEDSAMYFCATQGLAGGPYEQYFGPGTRLTVT.